This entry is about one TCR beta chain. The data were produced by immunoSEQ multiplex PCR, yet TCRdb's version contains in-frame clones alone and is incomplete. The sample lists tens of thousands of clones; about 88% were seen once. The data derive from a study of a mutant IDH1 vaccine in newly diagnosed glioma. With 6 bases clipped from V and 1 base from J, the junction kept 14 bases outside the gene matches. The CDR3 is made up of 17 amino acids. The germline V gene has CDR1 LNHDA and CDR2 SQIVND (reference sequence). Time point meaning: baseline, week 1 (first vaccination visit). Indicated treatment: pre-vaccination baseline after standard-of-care therapy.

The sequence came from a middle-aged woman with glioma. This specimen consisted of PBMCs, obtained from a glioma patient treated with radiotherapy, temozolomide or both. The genes are TRBV19 and TRBJ1-1; TRBD1 aligns across 7 bases. The CDR3 reads CASRLWDAGTENTEAFF. For the CDR3, the DNA is TGTGCCAGTAGGCTGTGGGATGCTGGGACAGAGAACACTGAAGCTTTCTTT.